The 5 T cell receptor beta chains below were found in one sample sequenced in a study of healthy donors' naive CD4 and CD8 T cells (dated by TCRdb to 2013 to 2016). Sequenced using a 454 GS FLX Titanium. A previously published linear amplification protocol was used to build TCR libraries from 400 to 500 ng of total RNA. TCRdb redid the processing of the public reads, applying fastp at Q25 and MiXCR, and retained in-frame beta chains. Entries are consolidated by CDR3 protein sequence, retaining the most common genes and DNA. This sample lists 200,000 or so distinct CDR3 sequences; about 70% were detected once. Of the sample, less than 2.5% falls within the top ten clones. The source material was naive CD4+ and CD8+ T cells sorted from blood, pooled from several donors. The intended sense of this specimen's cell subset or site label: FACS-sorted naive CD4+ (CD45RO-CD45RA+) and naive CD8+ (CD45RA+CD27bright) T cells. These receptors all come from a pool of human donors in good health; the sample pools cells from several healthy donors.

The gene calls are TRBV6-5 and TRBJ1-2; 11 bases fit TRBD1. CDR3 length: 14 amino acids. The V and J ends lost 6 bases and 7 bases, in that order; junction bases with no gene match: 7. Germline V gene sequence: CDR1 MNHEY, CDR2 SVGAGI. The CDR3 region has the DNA TGTGCCAGCAGACCTGGACAGGGGGCGGTTGGCTACACCTTC. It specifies CASRPGQGAVGYTF.

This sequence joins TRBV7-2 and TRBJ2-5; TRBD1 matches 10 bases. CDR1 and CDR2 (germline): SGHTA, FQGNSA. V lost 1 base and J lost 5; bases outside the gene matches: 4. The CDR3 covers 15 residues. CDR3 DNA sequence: TGTGCCAGCAGCTTAGGACAGGGGGCGTTGGAGACCCAGTACTTC. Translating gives CASSLGQGALETQYF.

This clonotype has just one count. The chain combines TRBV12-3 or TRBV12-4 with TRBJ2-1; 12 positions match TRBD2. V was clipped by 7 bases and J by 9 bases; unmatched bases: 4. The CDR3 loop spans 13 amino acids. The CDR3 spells CASTTSGGGEQFF. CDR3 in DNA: TGTGCCAGCACGACTAGCGGGGGTGGTGAGCAGTTCTTC.

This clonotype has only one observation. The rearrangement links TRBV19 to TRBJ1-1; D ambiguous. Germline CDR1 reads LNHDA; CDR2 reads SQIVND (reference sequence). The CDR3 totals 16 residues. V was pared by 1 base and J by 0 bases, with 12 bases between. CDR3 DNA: TGTGCCAGTAGTATAGGAGATGTGAGCATGAACACTGAAGCTTTCTTT. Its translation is CASSIGDVSMNTEAFF.

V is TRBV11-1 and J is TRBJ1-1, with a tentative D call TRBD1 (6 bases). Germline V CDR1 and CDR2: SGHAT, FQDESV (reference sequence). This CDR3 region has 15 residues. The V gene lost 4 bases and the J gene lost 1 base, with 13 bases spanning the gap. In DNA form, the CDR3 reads TGTGCCAGCAGCTCGGACAGTTTCAGGAACACTGAAGCTTTCTTT. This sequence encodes CASSSDSFRNTEAFF.